This T cell receptor beta chain was obtained from a study of cytomegalovirus exposure and HLA in healthy donors. The CDR3 is made up of 17 amino acids. V shed 4 bases and J 5 bases; nucleotides not matched to a gene: 13. Germline-derived CDR1 and CDR2 are MGHRA and YSYEKL. TCRdb's table, derived via immunoSEQ multiplex PCR, lists solely in-frame clones and lacks some. Here the sample spans some 140,000 clones, approximately 92% being singletons. Specimen: PBMCs. This receptor was taken from a woman aged 18-29 years in good health and CMV-seropositive. The J gene is TRBJ1-3, the V gene TRBV4-1; the match to TRBD1 covers 8 bases. DNA of the CDR3: TGCGCCAGCAGCCTTGTTCCGGGACAGGACCCTCGAAACACCATATATTTT. It codes for CASSLVPGQDPRNTIYF.